The rows below give T cell receptor beta chains drawn from one sample of a study of blood T cell repertoires in COVID-19. Data came from immunoSEQ multiplex PCR; TCRdb stores just in-frame clones and leaves some out. The data contain about 70,000 clones, 65% to 90% of them singletons. The material sequenced was peripheral blood. All receptors come from a man aged 25-40 years with COVID-19, enrolled during active disease. The CDR3 runs from the conserved cysteine through the conserved F or W. The D gene is left open where the match is weak. Clone size is given for some rows only: seen once, a few or many times, or a class if the clone is expanded.

size: NA; J: TRBJ2-7; D: NA; V: TRBV7-3; CDR3: CASSPQDYEQYF; DNA: TGTGCCAGCAGCCCCCAGGACTACGAGCAGTACTTC
size: NA; J: TRBJ1-2; D: NA; V: TRBV21-1; CDR3: CASSKIGEHRQGRDYGYTF; DNA: TGTGCCAGCAGCAAAATAGGCGAACATCGACAGGGACGAGACTATGGCTACACCTTC
size: NA; J: TRBJ1-5; D: NA; V: TRBV5-8; CDR3: CASSFPSVRVEGNQPQHF; DNA: TGTGCCAGCAGCTTCCCGTCCGTCAGGGTCGAAGGCAATCAGCCCCAGCATTTT
size: once; J: TRBJ1-1; D: NA; V: TRBV6-5; CDR3: CASSRTGYTEAFF; DNA: TGTGCCAGCAGTCGTACAGGGTACACTGAAGCTTTCTTT
size: NA; J: TRBJ2-1; D: NA; V: TRBV6-4; CDR3: CASGGRSYNEQFF; DNA: TGTGCCAGCGGGGGGAGATCCTACAATGAGCAGTTCTTC
size: once; J: TRBJ2-1; D: TRBD2; V: TRBV6-2/TRBV6-3; CDR3: CASSYSTLSSGSKRNEQFF; DNA: TGTGCCAGCAGTTACTCGACCCTCTCTAGCGGGAGTAAGAGAAATGAGCAGTTCTTC
size: NA; J: TRBJ2-1; D: NA; V: TRBV7-9; CDR3: CASSPRSQAVSHNEQFF; DNA: TGTGCCAGCAGCCCTCGGTCCCAGGCCGTCTCCCACAATGAGCAGTTCTTC
size: NA; J: TRBJ1-2; D: TRBD1; V: TRBV9; CDR3: CASSATDRAHYGYTF; DNA: TGTGCCAGCAGCGCCACGGACAGGGCACACTATGGCTACACCTTC
size: NA; J: TRBJ2-1; D: TRBD2; V: TRBV29-1; CDR3: CSAARTSGGNEQFF; DNA: TGCAGCGCCGCACGGACTAGCGGGGGCAATGAGCAGTTCTTC
size: NA; J: TRBJ2-1; D: TRBD1; V: TRBV13; CDR3: CASSPGTGSHNEQFF; DNA: TGTGCCAGCAGCCCCGGGACAGGGAGTCATAATGAGCAGTTCTTC
size: NA; J: TRBJ2-3; D: TRBD1; V: TRBV24-1; CDR3: CATLMWGQSTYTQYF; DNA: TGTGCCACTCTTATGTGGGGACAGAGCACTTATACGCAGTATTTT
size: NA; J: TRBJ2-3; D: TRBD2; V: TRBV6-1; CDR3: CASSEGGEITDTQYF; DNA: TGTGCCAGCAGTGAGGGGGGGGAAATCACAGATACGCAGTATTTT
size: NA; J: TRBJ1-5; D: TRBD1; V: TRBV24-1; CDR3: CATSPRDRGAQPQHF; DNA: TGTGCCACCAGCCCGAGGGACAGGGGTGCTCAGCCCCAGCATTTT
size: once; J: TRBJ2-3; D: TRBD2; V: TRBV28; CDR3: CALIHGSGQTDTQYF; DNA: TGTGCCTTGATCCACGGTAGCGGGCAAACAGATACGCAGTATTTT
size: NA; J: TRBJ2-1; D: TRBD2; V: TRBV4-1; CDR3: CASSQGSGRAKNEQFF; DNA: TGCGCCAGCAGCCAAGGGAGCGGGAGGGCCAAAAATGAGCAGTTCTTC
size: NA; J: TRBJ2-3; D: TRBD2; V: TRBV19; CDR3: CASSRLAASTDTQYF; DNA: TGTGCCAGTAGTCGACTAGCGGCGAGCACAGATACGCAGTATTTT
size: NA; J: TRBJ2-1; D: TRBD2; V: TRBV15; CDR3: CATSRETEASGRVYGNEQFF; DNA: TGTGCCACCAGCAGAGAAACTGAGGCTAGCGGGAGAGTATACGGCAATGAGCAGTTCTTC
size: NA; J: TRBJ2-4; D: NA; V: TRBV3-1/TRBV3-2; CDR3: CASSQSTVLAKNIQYF; DNA: TGTGCCAGCAGCCAATCGACAGTCCTAGCCAAAAACATTCAGTACTTC
size: NA; J: TRBJ1-4; D: NA; V: TRBV11-2; CDR3: CASTPPVGGKLFF; DNA: TGTGCCAGCACCCCCCCGGTTGGGGGGAAACTGTTTTTT
size: NA; J: TRBJ2-3; D: NA; V: TRBV19; CDR3: CASSIQGLVTDTQYF; DNA: TGTGCCAGTAGTATACAGGGGCTGGTTACAGATACGCAGTATTTT
size: NA; J: TRBJ2-3; D: NA; V: TRBV6-4; CDR3: CASRETEGSTDTQYF; DNA: TGTGCCAGCAGGGAAACTGAGGGAAGCACAGATACGCAGTATTTT
size: NA; J: TRBJ2-1; D: TRBD1; V: TRBV12-5; CDR3: CASGPEGQARYNEQFF; DNA: TGTGCTAGTGGCCCTGAGGGACAGGCGAGATACAATGAGCAGTTCTTC
size: once; J: TRBJ2-6; D: NA; V: TRBV6-5; CDR3: CASSRPPYGANVLTF; DNA: TGTGCCAGCAGTCGCCCCCCCTATGGGGCCAACGTCCTGACTTTC
size: NA; J: TRBJ2-1; D: TRBD2; V: TRBV9; CDR3: CASSASGVSYNEQFF; DNA: TGTGCCAGCAGCGCTAGCGGGGTCTCCTACAATGAGCAGTTCTTC
size: NA; J: TRBJ1-1; D: NA; V: TRBV5-4; CDR3: CASSQGGTEAFF; DNA: TGTGCCAGCAGCCAAGGCGGAACTGAAGCTTTCTTT
size: NA; J: TRBJ1-1; D: NA; V: TRBV28; CDR3: CASIPGGLGTEAFF; DNA: TGTGCCAGCATCCCCGGGGGGTTGGGGACTGAAGCTTTCTTT
size: NA; J: TRBJ2-1; D: TRBD2; V: TRBV6-4; CDR3: CASSDSGTGGEQFF; DNA: TGTGCCAGCAGTGACTCGGGTACCGGGGGGGAGCAGTTCTTC
size: NA; J: TRBJ2-1; D: TRBD2; V: TRBV24-1; CDR3: CATSDSPGLARRADEQFF; DNA: TGTGCCACCAGTGACTCCCCCGGACTAGCGCGCCGGGCGGATGAGCAGTTCTTC
size: once; J: TRBJ2-1; D: TRBD2; V: TRBV7-3; CDR3: CASSVASVGRNEQFF; DNA: TGTGCCAGCAGCGTCGCTAGCGTCGGGAGGAATGAGCAGTTCTTC
size: NA; J: TRBJ2-7; D: NA; V: TRBV6-5; CDR3: CASSYIHGLASYEQYF; DNA: TGTGCCAGCAGTTACATTCACGGGCTAGCCTCCTACGAGCAGTACTTC
size: NA; J: TRBJ2-7; D: NA; V: TRBV10-3; CDR3: CAIKDFQSSYEQYF; DNA: TGTGCCATCAAGGACTTCCAAAGCTCCTACGAGCAGTACTTC
size: NA; J: TRBJ1-5; D: NA; V: TRBV4-1; CDR3: CASSPSLNQPQHF; DNA: TGCGCCAGCAGCCCGTCCCTCAATCAGCCCCAGCATTTT
size: NA; J: TRBJ1-5; D: TRBD1; V: TRBV28; CDR3: CASSPRDRYYQPQHF; DNA: TGTGCCAGCAGCCCCCGGGACAGATATTATCAGCCCCAGCATTTT
size: once; J: TRBJ2-2; D: NA; V: TRBV24-1; CDR3: CATSDTLGTGELFF; DNA: TGTGCCACCAGTGACACGCTAGGTACCGGGGAGCTGTTTTTT
size: NA; J: TRBJ2-1; D: NA; V: TRBV5-6; CDR3: CASSFSWFEQFF; DNA: TGTGCCAGCAGCTTTAGCTGGTTTGAGCAGTTCTTC
size: NA; J: TRBJ2-1; D: NA; V: TRBV7-2; CDR3: CASSLDYGNYNEQFF; DNA: TGTGCCAGCAGCTTAGACTACGGGAATTACAATGAGCAGTTCTTC
size: NA; J: TRBJ2-1; D: TRBD2; V: TRBV10-3; CDR3: CAISERSSGSGVEQFF; DNA: TGTGCCATCAGTGAGAGATCTAGCGGGAGTGGGGTTGAGCAGTTCTTC
size: NA; J: TRBJ2-7; D: TRBD2; V: TRBV5-1; CDR3: CASSLYGTSSYEQYF; DNA: TGCGCCAGCAGCTTGTACGGGACTAGCTCCTACGAGCAGTACTTC
size: once; J: TRBJ1-6; D: TRBD1; V: TRBV18; CDR3: CASSQTGGDDSPLHF; DNA: TGTGCCAGCTCACAGACAGGGGGCGATGATTCACCCCTCCACTTT